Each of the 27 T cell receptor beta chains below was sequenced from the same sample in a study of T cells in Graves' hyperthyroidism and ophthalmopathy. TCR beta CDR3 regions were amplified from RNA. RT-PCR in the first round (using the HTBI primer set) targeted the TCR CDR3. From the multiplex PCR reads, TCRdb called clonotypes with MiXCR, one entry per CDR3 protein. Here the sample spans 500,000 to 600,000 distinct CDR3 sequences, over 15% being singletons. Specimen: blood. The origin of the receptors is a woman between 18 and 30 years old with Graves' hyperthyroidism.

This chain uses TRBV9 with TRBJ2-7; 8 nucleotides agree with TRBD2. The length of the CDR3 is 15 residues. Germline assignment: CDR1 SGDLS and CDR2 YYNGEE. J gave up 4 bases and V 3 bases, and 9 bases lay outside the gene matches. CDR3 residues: CASSGKAGAAYEQYF. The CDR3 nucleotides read TGTGCCAGCAGCGGAAAAGCGGGGGCCGCTTACGAGCAGTACTTC.

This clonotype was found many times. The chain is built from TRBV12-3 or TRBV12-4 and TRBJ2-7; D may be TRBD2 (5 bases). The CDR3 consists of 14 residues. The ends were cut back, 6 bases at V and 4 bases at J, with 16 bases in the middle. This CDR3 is CASSPEGRPYEQYF. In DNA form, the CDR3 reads TGTGCCAGCAGCCCCGAAGGGAGACCTTACGAGCAGTACTTC.

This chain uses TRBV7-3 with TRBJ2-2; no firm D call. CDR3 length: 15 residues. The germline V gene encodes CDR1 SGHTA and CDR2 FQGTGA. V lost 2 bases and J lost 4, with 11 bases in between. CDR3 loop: CASSLSRTGTGELFF. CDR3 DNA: TGTGCCAGCAGCTTATCCCGGACGGGCACCGGGGAGCTGTTTTTT.

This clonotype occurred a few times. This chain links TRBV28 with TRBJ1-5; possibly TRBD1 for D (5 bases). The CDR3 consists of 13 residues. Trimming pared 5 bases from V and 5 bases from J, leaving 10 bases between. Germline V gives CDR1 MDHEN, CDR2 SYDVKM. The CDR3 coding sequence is TGTGCCAGCAGTGAGTCGGGGGATCAGCCCCAGCATTTT. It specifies CASSESGDQPQHF.

The CDR3: CASSRGRGLNTGELFF. CDR3 nucleotides: TGTGCCAGCAGCCGAGGGAGAGGACTAAACACCGGGGAGCTGTTTTTT. The V gene is TRBV7-8, the J gene TRBJ2-2; maybe TRBD2 (6 bases). The germline CDR1 and CDR2 sequences are SGHVS and FQNEAQ. The CDR3 length is 16 residues. Trimming shortened V by 5 bases and J by 2 bases, and 15 bases separated the two germline ends.

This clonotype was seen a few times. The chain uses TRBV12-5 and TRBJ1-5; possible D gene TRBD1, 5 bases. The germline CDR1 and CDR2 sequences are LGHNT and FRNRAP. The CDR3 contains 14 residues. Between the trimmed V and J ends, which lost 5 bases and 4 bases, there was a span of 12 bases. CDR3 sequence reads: CASGGGKGNQPQHF. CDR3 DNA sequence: TGTGCTAGTGGTGGGGGGAAAGGGAATCAGCCCCAGCATTTT.

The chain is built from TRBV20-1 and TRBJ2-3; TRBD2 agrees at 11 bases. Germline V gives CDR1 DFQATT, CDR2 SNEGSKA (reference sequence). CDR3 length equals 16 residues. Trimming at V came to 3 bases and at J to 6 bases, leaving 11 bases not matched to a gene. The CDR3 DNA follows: TGCAGTGCTAGGGGGGAGCTAGCGGGAGGATGGGATACGCAGTATTTT. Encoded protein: CSARGELAGGWDTQYF.

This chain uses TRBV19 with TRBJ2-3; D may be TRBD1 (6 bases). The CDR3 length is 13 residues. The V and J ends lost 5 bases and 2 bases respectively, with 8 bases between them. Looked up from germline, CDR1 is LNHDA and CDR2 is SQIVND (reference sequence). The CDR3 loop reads CASSWDTTDTQYF. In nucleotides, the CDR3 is TGTGCCAGTAGTTGGGACACCACAGATACGCAGTATTTT.

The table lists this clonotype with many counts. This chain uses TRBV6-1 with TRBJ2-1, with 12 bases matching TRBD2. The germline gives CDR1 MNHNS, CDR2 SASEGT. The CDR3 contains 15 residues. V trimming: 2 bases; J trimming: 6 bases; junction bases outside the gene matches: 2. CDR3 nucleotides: TGTGCCAGCAGTGAACTAGCGGGAGGGCCCAATGAGCAGTTCTTC. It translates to CASSELAGGPNEQFF.

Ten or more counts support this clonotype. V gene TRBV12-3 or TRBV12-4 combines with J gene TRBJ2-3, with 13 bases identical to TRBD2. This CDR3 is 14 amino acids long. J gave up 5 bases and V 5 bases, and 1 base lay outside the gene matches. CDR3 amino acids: CASSRTSGRDTQYF. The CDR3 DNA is TGTGCCAGCAGTCGGACTAGCGGGAGAGATACGCAGTATTTT.

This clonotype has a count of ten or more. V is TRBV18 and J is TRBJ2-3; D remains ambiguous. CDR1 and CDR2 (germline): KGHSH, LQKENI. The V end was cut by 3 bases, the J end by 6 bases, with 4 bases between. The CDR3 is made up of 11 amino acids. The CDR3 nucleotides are TGTGCCAGCTCACCGCAGGATACGCAGTATTTT. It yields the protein CASSPQDTQYF.

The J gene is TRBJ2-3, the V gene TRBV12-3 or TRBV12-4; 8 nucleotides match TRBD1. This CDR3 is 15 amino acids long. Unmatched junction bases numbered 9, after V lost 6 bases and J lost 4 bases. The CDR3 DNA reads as TGTGCCAGCAGCAGACAGGGGTCTCGACCAGATACGCAGTATTTT. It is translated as CASSRQGSRPDTQYF.

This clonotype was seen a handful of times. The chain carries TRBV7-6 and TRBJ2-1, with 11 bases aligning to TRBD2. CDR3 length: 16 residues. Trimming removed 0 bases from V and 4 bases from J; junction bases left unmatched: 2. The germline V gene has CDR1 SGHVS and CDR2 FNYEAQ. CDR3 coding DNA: TGTGCCAGCAGCTTAGCTAGCGGGAGGGGATACAATGAGCAGTTCTTC. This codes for CASSLASGRGYNEQFF.

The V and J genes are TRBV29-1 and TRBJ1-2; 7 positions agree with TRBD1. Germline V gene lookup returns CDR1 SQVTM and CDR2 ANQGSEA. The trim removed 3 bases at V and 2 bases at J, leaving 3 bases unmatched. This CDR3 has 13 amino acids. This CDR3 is CSVETGKNYGYTF. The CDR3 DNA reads TGCAGCGTTGAGACAGGGAAAAACTATGGCTACACCTTC.

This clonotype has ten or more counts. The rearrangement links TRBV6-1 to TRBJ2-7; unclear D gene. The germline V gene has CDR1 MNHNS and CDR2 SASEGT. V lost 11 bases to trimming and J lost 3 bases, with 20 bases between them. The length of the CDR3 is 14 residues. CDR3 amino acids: CAVSTAKKGYEQYF. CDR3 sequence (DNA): TGTGCCGTTTCAACGGCCAAAAAAGGCTACGAGCAGTACTTC.

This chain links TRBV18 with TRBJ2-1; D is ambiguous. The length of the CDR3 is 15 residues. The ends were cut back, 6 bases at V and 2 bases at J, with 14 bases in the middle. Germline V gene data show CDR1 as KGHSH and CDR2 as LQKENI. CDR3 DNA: TGTGCCAGCTCCGTGAGACAACTCGCCTACAATGAGCAGTTCTTC. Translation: CASSVRQLAYNEQFF.

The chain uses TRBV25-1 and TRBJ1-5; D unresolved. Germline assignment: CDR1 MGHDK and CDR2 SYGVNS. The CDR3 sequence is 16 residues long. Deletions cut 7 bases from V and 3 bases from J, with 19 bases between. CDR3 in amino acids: CASKRHSLATNQPQHF. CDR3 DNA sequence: TGTGCCAGCAAGCGGCACAGCCTAGCGACCAATCAGCCCCAGCATTTT.

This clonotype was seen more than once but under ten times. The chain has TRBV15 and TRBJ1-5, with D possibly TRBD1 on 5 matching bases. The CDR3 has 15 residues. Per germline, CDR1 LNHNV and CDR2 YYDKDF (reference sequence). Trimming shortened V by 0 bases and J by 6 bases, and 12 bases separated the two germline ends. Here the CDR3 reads CATSRDIGVSQPQHF. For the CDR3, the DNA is TGTGCCACCAGCAGAGATATAGGGGTTAGTCAGCCCCAGCATTTT.

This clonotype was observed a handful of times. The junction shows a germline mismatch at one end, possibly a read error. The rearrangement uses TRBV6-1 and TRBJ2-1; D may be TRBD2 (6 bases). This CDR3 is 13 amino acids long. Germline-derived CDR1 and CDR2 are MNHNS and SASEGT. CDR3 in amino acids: CARSEAGGNEQFF. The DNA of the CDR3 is TGTGCCAGGAGTGAAGCTGGGGGGAATGAGCAGTTCTTC.

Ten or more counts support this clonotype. The CDR3 spells CASSEDRRLMNTEAFF. Written as DNA, the CDR3 is TGTGCCAGCAGTGAAGACAGGAGACTTATGAACACTGAAGCTTTCTTT. The rearrangement joins TRBV2 to TRBJ1-1; possibly TRBD1 for D (5 bases). The germline gives CDR1 SNHLY, CDR2 FYNNEI. V lost 1 base and J lost 0, with 12 bases in between. The CDR3 sequence is 16 residues long.

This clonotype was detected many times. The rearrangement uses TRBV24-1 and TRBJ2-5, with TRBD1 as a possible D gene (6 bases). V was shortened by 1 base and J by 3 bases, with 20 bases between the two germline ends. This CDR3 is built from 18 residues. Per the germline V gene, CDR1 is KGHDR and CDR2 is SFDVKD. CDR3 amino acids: CATSDLQPGRGGKETQYF. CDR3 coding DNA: TGTGCCACCAGTGATTTACAGCCTGGGAGAGGGGGAAAAGAGACCCAGTACTTC.

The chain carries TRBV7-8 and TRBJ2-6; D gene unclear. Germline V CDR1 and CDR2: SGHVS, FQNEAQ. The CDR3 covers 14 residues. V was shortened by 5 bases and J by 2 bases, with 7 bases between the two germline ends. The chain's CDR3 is CASSQTPGANVLTF. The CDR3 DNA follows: TGTGCCAGCAGCCAGACCCCTGGGGCCAACGTCCTGACTTTC.

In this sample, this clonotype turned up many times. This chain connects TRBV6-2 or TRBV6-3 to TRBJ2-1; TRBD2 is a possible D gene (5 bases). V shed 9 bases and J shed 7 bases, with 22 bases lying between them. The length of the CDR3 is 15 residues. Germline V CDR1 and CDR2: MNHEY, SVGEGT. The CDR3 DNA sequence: TGTGCCAGTCAGAAAGGAAGGACTTTCAAAAATGAGCAGTTCTTC. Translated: CASQKGRTFKNEQFF.

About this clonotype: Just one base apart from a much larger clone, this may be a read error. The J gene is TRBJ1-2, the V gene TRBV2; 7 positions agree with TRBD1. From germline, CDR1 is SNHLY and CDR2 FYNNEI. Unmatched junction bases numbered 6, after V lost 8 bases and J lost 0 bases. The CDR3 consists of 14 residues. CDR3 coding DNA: TGTGCCAGCGCCGAGGGGGCAGCTAACTATGGCTACACCTTC. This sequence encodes CASAEGAANYGYTF.

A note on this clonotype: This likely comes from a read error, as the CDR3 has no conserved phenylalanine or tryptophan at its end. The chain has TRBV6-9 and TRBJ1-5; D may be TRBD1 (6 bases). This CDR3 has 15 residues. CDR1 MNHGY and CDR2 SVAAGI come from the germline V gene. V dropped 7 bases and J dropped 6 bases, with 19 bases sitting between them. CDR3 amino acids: CASTSTGRQGQPQHL. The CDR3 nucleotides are TGTGCCAGCACTTCCACAGGGAGGCAGGGTCAGCCCCAGCATCTT.

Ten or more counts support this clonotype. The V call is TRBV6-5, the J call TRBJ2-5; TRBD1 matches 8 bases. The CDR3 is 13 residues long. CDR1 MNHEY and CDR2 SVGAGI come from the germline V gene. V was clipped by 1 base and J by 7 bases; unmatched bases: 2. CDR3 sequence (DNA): TGTGCCAGCAGTTACTTTCAGGGGGCGACCCAGTACTTC. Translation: CASSYFQGATQYF.

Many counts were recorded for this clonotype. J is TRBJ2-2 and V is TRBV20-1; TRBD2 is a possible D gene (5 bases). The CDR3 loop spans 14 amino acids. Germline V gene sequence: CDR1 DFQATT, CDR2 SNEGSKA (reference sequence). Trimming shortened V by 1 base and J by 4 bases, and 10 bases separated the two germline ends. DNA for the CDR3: TGCAGTGCTAGAGCCAAGGCGGGCACCGGGGAGCTGTTTTTT. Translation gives CSARAKAGTGELFF.